This T cell receptor beta chain was sequenced for a study of cytomegalovirus exposure and HLA in healthy donors. General study points: In a later analysis, a missense DCLRE1C variant was linked to TCR beta V- and J-gene trimming.

The CDR3 runs to 16 residues. V was shortened by 7 bases and J by 3 bases, with 18 bases between the two germline ends. Germline assignment: CDR1 SNHLY and CDR2 FYNNEI. A word on this clone: The antigen remains undetermined.

Primers included in the PCR were 60 Vbeta and 13 Jbeta primers. Assay: immunoSEQ multiplex PCR; the TCRdb copy retains only in-frame clones and omits some. The listing records about 120,000 clones. Sequenced input: PBMCs. The V call is TRBV2, the J call TRBJ1-4; D is perhaps TRBD1 (5 bases). The origin of this receptor is a man between 40 and 49 years old in good health and CMV-seropositive. The CDR3 sequence: CASTGKPGVPNEKLFF. The CDR3 region has the DNA TGTGCCAGCACTGGAAAACCGGGGGTGCCTAATGAAAAACTGTTTTTT.